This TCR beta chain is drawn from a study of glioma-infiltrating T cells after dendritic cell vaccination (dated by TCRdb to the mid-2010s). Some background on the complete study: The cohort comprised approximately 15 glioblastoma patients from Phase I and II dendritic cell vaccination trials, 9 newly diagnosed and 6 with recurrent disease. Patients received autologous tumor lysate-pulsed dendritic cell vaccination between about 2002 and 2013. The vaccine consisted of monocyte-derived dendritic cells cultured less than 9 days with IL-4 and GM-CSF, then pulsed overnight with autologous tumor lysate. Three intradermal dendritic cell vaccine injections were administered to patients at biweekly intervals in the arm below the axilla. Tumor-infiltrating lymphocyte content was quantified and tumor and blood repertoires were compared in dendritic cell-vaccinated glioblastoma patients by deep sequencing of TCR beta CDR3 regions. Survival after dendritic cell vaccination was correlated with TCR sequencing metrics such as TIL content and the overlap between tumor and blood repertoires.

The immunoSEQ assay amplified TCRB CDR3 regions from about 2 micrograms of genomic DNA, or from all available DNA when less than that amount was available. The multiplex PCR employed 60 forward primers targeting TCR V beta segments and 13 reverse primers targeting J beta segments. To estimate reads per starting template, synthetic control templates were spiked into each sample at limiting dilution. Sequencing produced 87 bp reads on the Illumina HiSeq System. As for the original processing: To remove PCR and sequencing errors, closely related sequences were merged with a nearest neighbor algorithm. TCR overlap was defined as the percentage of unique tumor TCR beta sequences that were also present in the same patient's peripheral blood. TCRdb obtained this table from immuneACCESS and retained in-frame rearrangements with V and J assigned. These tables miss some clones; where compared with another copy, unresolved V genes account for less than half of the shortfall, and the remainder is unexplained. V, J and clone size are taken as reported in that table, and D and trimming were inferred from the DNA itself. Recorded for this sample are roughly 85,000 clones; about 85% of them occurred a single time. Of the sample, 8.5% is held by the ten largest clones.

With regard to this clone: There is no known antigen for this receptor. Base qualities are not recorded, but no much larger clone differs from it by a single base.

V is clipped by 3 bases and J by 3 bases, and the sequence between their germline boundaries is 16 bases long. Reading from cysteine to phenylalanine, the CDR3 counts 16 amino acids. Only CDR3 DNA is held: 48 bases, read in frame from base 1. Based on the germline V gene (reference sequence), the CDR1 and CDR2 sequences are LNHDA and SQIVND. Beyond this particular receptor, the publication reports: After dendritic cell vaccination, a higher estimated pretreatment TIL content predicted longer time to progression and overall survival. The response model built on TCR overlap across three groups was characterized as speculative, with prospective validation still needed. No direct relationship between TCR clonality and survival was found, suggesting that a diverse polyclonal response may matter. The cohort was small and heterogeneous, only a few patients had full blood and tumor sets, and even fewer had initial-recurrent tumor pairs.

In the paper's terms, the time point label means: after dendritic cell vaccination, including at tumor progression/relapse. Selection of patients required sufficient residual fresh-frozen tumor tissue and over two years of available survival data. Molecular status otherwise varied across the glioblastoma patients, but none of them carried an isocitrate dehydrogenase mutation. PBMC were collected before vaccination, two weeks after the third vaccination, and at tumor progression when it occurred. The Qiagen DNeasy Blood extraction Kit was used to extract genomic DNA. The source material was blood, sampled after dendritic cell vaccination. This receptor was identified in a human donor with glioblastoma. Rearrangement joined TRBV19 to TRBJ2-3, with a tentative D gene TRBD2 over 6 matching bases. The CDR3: CASSILSGELTDTQYF. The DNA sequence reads TGTGCCAGTAGTATTCTGTCGGGGGAGCTAACAGATACGCAGTATTTT.